Included here is one T cell receptor beta chain sequence, with context. Its antigen is not identified. V was clipped by 7 bases and J by 3 bases, with 14 bases between them. This CDR3 contains 13 residues. Per the germline V gene, CDR1 is SGHDT and CDR2 is YYEEEE. These data originate in a study of cytomegalovirus exposure and HLA in healthy donors. Regarding the study as a whole: Most subjects had HLA-A and HLA-B alleles reportedly predicted accurately by TCR beta sequences. The dataset shows that most TCR sequences were rare, while some public TCRs occurred in many donors.

PCR employed 60 Vbeta and 13 Jbeta primers. The method was immunoSEQ multiplex PCR; TCRdb's version includes in-frame clones alone and lacks a portion of them. The sample lists approximately 79,000 clones, around 78% occurring once. The source of this sequence is a male donor in good health and CMV-seropositive. Sequenced: PBMCs. The rearrangement uses TRBV5-6 and TRBJ2-7, with D maybe TRBD1 (6 bases). The CDR3 DNA reads TGTGCCAGCGGTATGACAGGAATCTACGAGCAGTACTTC. Translation: CASGMTGIYEQYF.